This T cell receptor beta chain was sequenced during a study of T cells in Graves' hyperthyroidism and ophthalmopathy. Study background: Peripheral blood was acquired at first diagnosis, ahead of any therapy whatsoever.

The PBMCs were sourced from fresh peripheral blood (more than 8.5 ml). The source material, RNA transcripts, was used to amplify TCR beta CDR3 regions. The TCR CDR3 first-round RT-PCR relied on the HTBI primer set. TCRdb called the multiplex PCR reads again in MiXCR, with one record for every CDR3 protein. There are roughly 740,000 distinct CDR3 sequences in the sample; about a sixth occur only once, and under 10% lies in the top ten. This clonotype has more than one count but fewer than ten. Its cognate antigen is unknown. Because the CDR3's place on the DNA is in doubt, the DNA is left out and the CDR3 is given as listed by TCRdb. Study observations and caveats: Model predictions of ophthalmopathy came a median roughly 6.4 months before onset.

The germline V gene encodes CDR1 SEHNR and CDR2 FQNEAQ (reference sequence). Both ends counted, the CDR3 spans 12 residues. The sample consisted of blood. The rearrangement links TRBV7-9 to TRBJ1-2. The clonotype originates from a man aged 18 to 35 with Graves' hyperthyroidism. CDR3 in amino acids: CASSLEVATGTF.